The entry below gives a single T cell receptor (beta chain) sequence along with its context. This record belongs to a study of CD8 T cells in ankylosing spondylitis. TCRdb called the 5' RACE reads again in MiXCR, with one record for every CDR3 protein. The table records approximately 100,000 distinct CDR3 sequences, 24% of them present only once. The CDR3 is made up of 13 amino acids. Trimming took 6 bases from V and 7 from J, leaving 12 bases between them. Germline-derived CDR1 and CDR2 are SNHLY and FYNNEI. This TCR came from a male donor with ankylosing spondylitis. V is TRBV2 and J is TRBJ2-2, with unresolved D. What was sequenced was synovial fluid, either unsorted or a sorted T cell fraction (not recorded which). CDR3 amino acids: CASRDQFSGELFF. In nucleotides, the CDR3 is TGTGCCAGCAGGGACCAGTTTAGCGGGGAGCTGTTTTTT.